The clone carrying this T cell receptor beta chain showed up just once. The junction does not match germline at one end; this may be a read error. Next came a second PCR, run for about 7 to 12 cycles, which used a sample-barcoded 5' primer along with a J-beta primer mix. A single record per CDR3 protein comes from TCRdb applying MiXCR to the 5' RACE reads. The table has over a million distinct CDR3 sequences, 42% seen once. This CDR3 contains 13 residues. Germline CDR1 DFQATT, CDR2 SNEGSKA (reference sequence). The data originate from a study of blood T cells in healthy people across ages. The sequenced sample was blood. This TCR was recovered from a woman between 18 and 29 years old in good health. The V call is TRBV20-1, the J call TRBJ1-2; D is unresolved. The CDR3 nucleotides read TGCAGCGCTAGAGATCAGTCTAACTATGGCTACACCTTC. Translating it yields CSARDQSNYGYTF.